A selection of T cell receptor beta chains follows, all from one sample in a study of cytomegalovirus exposure and HLA in healthy donors. TCRdb's copy holds only in-frame clones and misses some; the assay was immunoSEQ multiplex PCR. The repertoire has tens of thousands of clones, about 93% of them found once; the top ten carry 0.55% to 0.8%. The sequenced sample was PBMCs. The receptors were gathered from a woman aged 18-29 years in good health and CMV-seronegative. CDR3s include the opening cysteine and the closing phenylalanine or tryptophan. Each record gives: J gene, clone size, D gene, V gene, CDR3 protein, CDR3 DNA. D genes are given only for firm matches. Part of the rows lack a size; the others show once, few, many or a class for expanded clones.

j_call: TRBJ1-1
clone_size: -
d_call: -
v_call: TRBV7-3
cdr3_aa: CASSPQGGGTEAFF
cdr3_nt: TGTGCCAGCAGCCCGCAAGGGGGGGGCACTGAAGCTTTCTTT

j_call: TRBJ2-1
clone_size: -
d_call: TRBD2
v_call: TRBV11-2
cdr3_aa: CASSFGGAEQFF
cdr3_nt: TGTGCCAGCAGCTTCGGGGGGGCCGAGCAGTTCTTC

j_call: TRBJ2-7
clone_size: -
d_call: -
v_call: TRBV5-5
cdr3_aa: CASSLITTTYEQYF
cdr3_nt: TGTGCCAGCAGCTTGATCACTACCACCTACGAGCAGTACTTC

j_call: TRBJ1-2
clone_size: -
d_call: -
v_call: TRBV28
cdr3_aa: CASSQKPLYGYTF
cdr3_nt: TGTGCCAGCAGTCAAAAACCACTCTATGGCTACACCTTC

j_call: TRBJ2-7
clone_size: -
d_call: -
v_call: TRBV28
cdr3_aa: CATTGPARIGSYEQYF
cdr3_nt: TGTGCCACCACAGGGCCGGCTAGAATAGGATCCTACGAGCAGTACTTC

j_call: TRBJ2-7
clone_size: -
d_call: TRBD2
v_call: TRBV5-1
cdr3_aa: CASSFSRLAGSSYEQYF
cdr3_nt: TGCGCCAGCAGCTTTTCACGGCTAGCGGGCAGCTCCTACGAGCAGTACTTC

j_call: TRBJ1-3
clone_size: once
d_call: -
v_call: TRBV5-5
cdr3_aa: CASSPEYRAFSGNTIYF
cdr3_nt: TGTGCCAGCAGCCCAGAATACAGGGCGTTCTCTGGAAACACCATATATTTT

j_call: TRBJ2-1
clone_size: -
d_call: -
v_call: TRBV5-5
cdr3_aa: CASSLGQGLGNEQFF
cdr3_nt: TGTGCCAGCAGCTTGGGCCAGGGGCTGGGCAATGAGCAGTTCTTC

j_call: TRBJ1-1
clone_size: once
d_call: -
v_call: TRBV28
cdr3_aa: CASSQGGLGEAFF
cdr3_nt: TGTGCCAGCAGTCAGGGAGGACTTGGTGAAGCTTTCTTT

j_call: TRBJ2-1
clone_size: -
d_call: TRBD2
v_call: TRBV28
cdr3_aa: CASRKPYGGGAYNEQFF
cdr3_nt: TGTGCCAGCAGAAAACCGTATGGCGGGGGGGCCTACAATGAGCAGTTCTTC

j_call: TRBJ1-5
clone_size: -
d_call: TRBD1
v_call: TRBV10-3
cdr3_aa: CAISETGAPSINQPQHF
cdr3_nt: TGTGCCATCAGTGAAACAGGGGCCCCCTCAATCAATCAGCCCCAGCATTTT

j_call: TRBJ2-7
clone_size: -
d_call: TRBD1
v_call: TRBV30
cdr3_aa: CAWSSLTGAGGEQYF
cdr3_nt: TGTGCCTGGAGTTCTTTGACAGGGGCAGGCGGAGAGCAGTACTTC

j_call: TRBJ1-2
clone_size: -
d_call: -
v_call: TRBV6-6
cdr3_aa: CASSDWDTSYGYTF
cdr3_nt: TGTGCCAGCAGTGACTGGGACACCTCCTATGGCTACACCTTC

j_call: TRBJ2-3
clone_size: -
d_call: -
v_call: TRBV5-1
cdr3_aa: CASSEQIGGADTQYF
cdr3_nt: TGCGCCAGCAGCGAGCAAATCGGGGGAGCAGATACGCAGTATTTT

j_call: TRBJ1-5
clone_size: once
d_call: TRBD1
v_call: TRBV28
cdr3_aa: CASSTQTGGNQPQHF
cdr3_nt: TGTGCCAGCAGCACCCAGACAGGGGGTAATCAGCCCCAGCATTTT

j_call: TRBJ2-5
clone_size: -
d_call: TRBD2
v_call: TRBV5-1
cdr3_aa: CASSPGLAQETQYF
cdr3_nt: TGCGCCAGCAGCCCGGGACTAGCGCAAGAGACCCAGTACTTC

j_call: TRBJ2-3
clone_size: -
d_call: TRBD1
v_call: TRBV19
cdr3_aa: CASRGQGGTDTQYF
cdr3_nt: TGTGCCAGTAGGGGACAGGGTGGCACAGATACGCAGTATTTT

j_call: TRBJ1-6
clone_size: -
d_call: -
v_call: TRBV7-2
cdr3_aa: CASSLAGGNSPLHF
cdr3_nt: TGTGCCAGCAGCTTAGCTGGAGGGAATTCACCCCTCCACTTT

j_call: TRBJ1-5
clone_size: -
d_call: -
v_call: TRBV7-9
cdr3_aa: CASSLESSGPQHF
cdr3_nt: TGTGCCAGCAGCTTAGAGTCGAGTGGGCCCCAGCATTTT

j_call: TRBJ1-6
clone_size: -
d_call: TRBD1
v_call: TRBV19
cdr3_aa: CASNRGVNSPLHF
cdr3_nt: TGTGCCAGTAACAGGGGCGTAAATTCACCCCTCCACTTT

j_call: TRBJ2-5
clone_size: -
d_call: TRBD1
v_call: TRBV6-5
cdr3_aa: CASSRREGAGETQYF
cdr3_nt: TGTGCCAGCAGTCGTCGAGAGGGGGCTGGGGAGACCCAGTACTTC

j_call: TRBJ2-5
clone_size: -
d_call: -
v_call: TRBV5-1
cdr3_aa: CASSSHGGLGETQYF
cdr3_nt: TGCGCCAGCAGCTCCCACGGGGGGCTGGGAGAGACCCAGTACTTC

j_call: TRBJ1-4
clone_size: -
d_call: -
v_call: TRBV27
cdr3_aa: CASQPGWGRGEKLFF
cdr3_nt: TGTGCCAGCCAACCGGGGTGGGGGCGAGGTGAAAAACTGTTTTTT

j_call: TRBJ2-3
clone_size: -
d_call: -
v_call: TRBV5-6
cdr3_aa: CASSPGYGDTQYF
cdr3_nt: TGTGCCAGCAGCCCAGGGTATGGAGATACGCAGTATTTT

j_call: TRBJ2-2
clone_size: -
d_call: -
v_call: TRBV15
cdr3_aa: CATSREGRNTGELFF
cdr3_nt: TGTGCCACCAGCAGAGAGGGCAGGAACACCGGGGAGCTGTTTTTT

j_call: TRBJ2-3
clone_size: -
d_call: TRBD2
v_call: TRBV5-1
cdr3_aa: CASSPTSGGAYDTDTQYF
cdr3_nt: TGCGCCAGCAGCCCGACTAGCGGGGGGGCCTACGACACAGATACGCAGTATTTT

j_call: TRBJ2-3
clone_size: -
d_call: -
v_call: TRBV19
cdr3_aa: CASSTRTASTDTQYF
cdr3_nt: TGTGCCAGTAGTACCCGGACAGCCAGCACAGATACGCAGTATTTT

j_call: TRBJ2-3
clone_size: -
d_call: -
v_call: TRBV7-9
cdr3_aa: CASSFRGELTDTQYF
cdr3_nt: TGTGCCAGCAGCTTCAGGGGAGAACTCACAGATACGCAGTATTTT

j_call: TRBJ1-5
clone_size: -
d_call: TRBD1
v_call: TRBV6-6
cdr3_aa: CASSSTGGLQPQHF
cdr3_nt: TGTGCCAGCAGTTCAACAGGGGGCTTGCAGCCCCAGCATTTT

j_call: TRBJ2-7
clone_size: -
d_call: TRBD1
v_call: TRBV7-9
cdr3_aa: CASSLEGQVSYEQYF
cdr3_nt: TGTGCCAGCAGCTTAGAGGGACAGGTCTCCTACGAGCAGTACTTC

j_call: TRBJ2-5
clone_size: -
d_call: TRBD1
v_call: TRBV7-9
cdr3_aa: CASSSSGQTAKTQYF
cdr3_nt: TGTGCCAGCAGCTCGTCGGGACAGACTGCGAAGACCCAGTACTTC